The 23 T cell receptor beta chains below all came from one sample that was sequenced in a study of CD8+CD57+ T cells in acquired aplastic anemia. Profiling that covered TCR beta VDJ and CDR3 relied on genomic DNA as its template. Each CDR3 protein gets one entry after TCRdb re-called the reads with MiXCR. The table includes about 48,000 distinct CDR3 sequences, about 78% detected once. Sequencing was performed on sorted CD4+, CD8+, or CD8+CD57+ T cells (not recorded which) from PBMCs. The receptors were sampled from a human donor in good health, serving as a control.

The chain uses TRBV29-1 and TRBJ2-7; TRBD2 agrees at 7 bases. CDR1 is SQVTM, CDR2 ANQGSEA, per germline. This CDR3 contains 13 residues. Losses at the gene ends were 5 bases for V and 2 bases for J; bases not matched to a gene: 6. The CDR3 protein is CSVMTSRTYEQYF. In DNA, the CDR3 is TGCAGCGTTATGACTAGCCGAACCTACGAGCAGTACTTC.

The V call is TRBV19, the J call TRBJ2-2; 7 bases are shared with TRBD1. The V gene's germline CDR1 is LNHDA and CDR2 SQIVND (reference sequence). This CDR3 comprises 15 residues. Trimming cost V 3 bases and J 4 bases; bases outside gene matches: 5. CDR3 DNA sequence: TGTGCCAGTAGTATGGGACAGCGAAGCACCGGGGAGCTGTTTTTT. It encodes CASSMGQRSTGELFF.

The V and J genes are TRBV24-1 and TRBJ2-3; D uncertain. The CDR3 is 13 amino acids. Germline V gene lookup returns CDR1 KGHDR and CDR2 SFDVKD. Trimming removed 5 bases from V and 2 bases from J, with 7 bases in between. In DNA form, the CDR3 reads TGTGCCACCAGTGCCCCGTACACAGATACGCAGTATTTT. Protein: CATSAPYTDTQYF.

The chain combines TRBV10-3 with TRBJ1-2, with 9 bases aligning to TRBD1. With V trimmed by 4 bases and J by 4 bases, 4 bases remained unmatched. The CDR3 totals 14 residues. The germline CDR1 and CDR2 sequences are ENHRY and SYGVKD. CDR3 DNA sequence: TGTGCCATCAGTGGGGGGACAGGGCCCTATGGCTACACCTTC. This translates into CAISGGTGPYGYTF.

V gene TRBV2 combines with J gene TRBJ2-7, with D possibly being TRBD2 (6 bases). There are 13 residues in the CDR3. Trimming took 7 bases from V and 5 from J, leaving 15 bases between them. CDR1 SNHLY and CDR2 FYNNEI come from the germline V gene. CDR3 DNA: TGTGCCAGCACCTCCCGGGGGATCCACGAGCAGTACTTC. Protein sequence: CASTSRGIHEQYF.

The chain recombines TRBV11-3 with TRBJ2-2; no definite D call. CDR1 SGHNT and CDR2 YENEEA come from the germline V gene. CDR3 length: 13 amino acids. The V and J ends lost 1 base and 8 bases respectively, with 8 bases between them. CDR3 in DNA: TGTGCCAGCAGCTTAGCACAAAGAGGGGAGCTGTTTTTT. It encodes CASSLAQRGELFF.

As regards this clonotype: A single base separates this from a much larger clone, so it may be a read error. The chain links TRBV30 to TRBJ1-4; possibly TRBD1 for D (5 bases). The CDR3 loop spans 12 amino acids. The germline V and J ends were trimmed by 4 bases and 4 bases, with 7 bases remaining between them. Germline CDR1 GTSNPN, CDR2 SVGIG (reference sequence). The CDR3 DNA sequence: TGTGCCTGGACAGGGAATAATGAAAAACTGTTTTTT. It translates to CAWTGNNEKLFF.

A remark on this clonotype: The junction differs from germline at one of its ends, possibly a read error. The CDR3: CASSSMADSSDF. The DNA for the CDR3 is TGTGCCAGCAGCTCTATGGCGGACAGTTCTGATTTC. The chain employs TRBV7-8 and TRBJ2-1; maybe TRBD1 (6 bases). Germline CDR1 reads SGHVS; CDR2 reads FQNEAQ. The CDR3 contains 12 residues.

The chain combines TRBV29-1 with TRBJ1-2, with 9 bases that match TRBD1. Germline CDR1 SQVTM, CDR2 ANQGSEA. CDR3 length: 16 residues. V lost 6 bases to trimming and J lost 0 bases; unmatched junction nucleotides: 11. The CDR3 reads CSVTGQGSPSNYGYTF. The CDR3 region has the DNA TGCAGCGTCACGGGACAGGGAAGTCCATCTAACTATGGCTACACCTTC.

CDR3 nucleotides: TGCAGCGCGCTCGACGACGGCTACACCTTC. Translating gives CSALDDGYTF. The chain links TRBV29-1 to TRBJ1-2, with D unresolved. Germline assignment: CDR1 SQVTM and CDR2 ANQGSEA. The V end was cut by 7 bases, the J end by 8 bases, with 11 bases between. The CDR3 length is 10 residues.

This rearrangement joins TRBV15 to TRBJ1-5; D remains unclear. Trimming cost V 0 bases and J 7 bases, with 10 bases left between them. The germline CDR1 and CDR2 sequences are LNHNV and YYDKDF (reference sequence). The CDR3 totals 14 residues. The DNA for the CDR3 is TGTGCCACCAGCAGAGACCTGGGCCAACAGCCCCAGCATTTT. It translates to CATSRDLGQQPQHF.

The chain combines TRBV24-1 with TRBJ2-7; D is possibly TRBD2 (6 bases). The ends were cut back, 5 bases at V and 4 bases at J, with 17 bases in the middle. Looked up from germline, CDR1 is KGHDR and CDR2 is SFDVKD. This CDR3 contains 15 residues. The CDR3, as DNA: TGTGCCACCAGTGCCCCTAATGGGGGAGGTTACGAGCAGTACTTC. It encodes CATSAPNGGGYEQYF.

This clonotype was picked up a small number of times. The chain links TRBV24-1 to TRBJ2-7; D is perhaps TRBD2 (6 bases). The CDR3 runs 15 residues. The V end lost 7 bases, the J end lost 5 bases, and 20 bases lay between the germline ends. The V gene's germline CDR1 is KGHDR and CDR2 SFDVKD. The CDR3 nucleotides are TGTGCCACCAGCGATGATTACGGGGGATCGGACGAGCAGTACTTC. Translating gives CATSDDYGGSDEQYF.

This clonotype was observed a single time. V and J are TRBV10-2 and TRBJ1-1; tentatively, D is TRBD1 (5 bases). The CDR3 runs 14 residues. Germline V gene lookup returns CDR1 WSHSY and CDR2 SAAADI. Trimming stripped 2 bases from V and 1 base from J, with 8 bases between. Written as DNA, the CDR3 is TGCGCCAGCAGTGAGCGACAGCCGAACACTGAAGCTTTCTTT. Translating it yields CASSERQPNTEAFF.

The J gene is TRBJ2-3, the V gene TRBV11-2; 9 positions match TRBD1. The CDR3 extends over 16 amino acids. V was clipped by 5 bases and J by 1 base; unmatched bases: 7. Germline-derived CDR1 and CDR2 are SGHAT and FQNNGV. The CDR3 DNA follows: TGTGCCAGCAGCGGAAACAGGGGGCAAGGCACAGATACGCAGTATTTT. The encoded protein is CASSGNRGQGTDTQYF.

This rearrangement joins TRBV2 to TRBJ1-1, with 8 bases lining up with TRBD1. The ends lost 4 bases at V and 4 bases at J; junction bases unmatched: 2. Germline CDR1 reads SNHLY; CDR2 reads FYNNEI. The CDR3 has 13 residues. CDR3 sequence: CASSAGGGTEAFF. CDR3 DNA: TGTGCCAGCAGTGCAGGGGGCGGCACTGAAGCTTTCTTT.

This chain connects TRBV15 to TRBJ2-1, with a tentative D call TRBD2 (5 bases). The CDR3 length is 15 residues. Trimming took off 5 bases at V and 2 bases at J, with 13 bases between the two ends. The germline V gene encodes CDR1 LNHNV and CDR2 YYDKDF (reference sequence). CDR3 amino acids: CATSGSGSTYNEQFF. For the CDR3, the DNA is TGTGCCACCAGCGGTTCGGGGTCAACCTACAATGAGCAGTTCTTC. Complete variable domain (other parts from reference TRBV15 and TRBJ2-1): DAMVIQNPRYQVTQFGKPVTLSCSQTLNHNVMYWYQQKSSQAPKLLFHYYDKDFNNEADTPDNFQSRRPNTSFCFLDIRSPGLGDTAMYLCATSGSGSTYNEQFFGPGTRLTVL.

This clonotype was seen more than once but under ten times. The chain links TRBV20-1 to TRBJ2-7; a possible D gene is TRBD2 (6 bases). This CDR3 contains 14 residues. Germline V lookup: CDR1 DFQATT, CDR2 SNEGSKA (reference sequence). The germline V and J ends were trimmed by 0 bases and 7 bases, with 16 bases remaining between them. The chain's CDR3 is CSAREGREAGEQYF. CDR3 sequence (DNA): TGCAGTGCTAGAGAAGGCAGGGAGGCCGGGGAGCAGTACTTC.

The sample holds a few counts of this clonotype. The chain links TRBV11-1 to TRBJ2-3, with a tentative D call TRBD2 (6 bases). Germline V gives CDR1 SGHAT, CDR2 FQDESV (reference sequence). V lost 5 bases to trimming and J lost 1 base, with 13 bases between them. CDR3 length: 15 amino acids. The CDR3 DNA follows: TGTGCCAGCAGCCCGGGAGTGGGGGGCACAGATACGCAGTATTTT. Its protein product is CASSPGVGGTDTQYF.

In this sample, this clonotype turned up a few times. This chain uses TRBV7-6 with TRBJ2-3; D not resolved. The CDR3 extends over 14 amino acids. The V gene lost 3 bases and the J gene lost 0 bases, with 7 bases spanning the gap. Germline V lookup: CDR1 SGHVS, CDR2 FNYEAQ. CDR3 nucleotides: TGTGCCAGCAGCTTGTCAGCCAGCACAGATACGCAGTATTTT. Amino acids: CASSLSASTDTQYF.

This clonotype was seen more than once but under ten times. This chain uses TRBV7-2 with TRBJ2-5; D perhaps matches TRBD2 (7 bases). The germline V gene has CDR1 SGHTA and CDR2 FQGNSA. Trimming pared 5 bases from V and 7 bases from J, leaving 17 bases between. The CDR3 is 14 residues long. The DNA of the CDR3 is TGTGCCAGCAGCCAGACTAGCCAAGGGGGGACCCAGTACTTC. Translated, it gives CASSQTSQGGTQYF.

The chain is built from TRBV5-3 and TRBJ2-7; the D gene could be TRBD1 or TRBD2 (5 bases each). TRBV5-3 is an open reading frame, and its role is uncertain. The CDR3 loop spans 15 amino acids. Trimming shortened V by 10 bases and J by 4 bases, and 24 bases separated the two germline ends. DNA for the CDR3: TGTGCCGGAGCCTCGGGACCTATCCTAGGGTACGAGCAGTACTTC. Translated, it gives CAGASGPILGYEQYF.

This clonotype was seen many times. This chain uses TRBV6-1 with TRBJ1-5; no clear D gene. Germline-derived CDR1 and CDR2 are MNHNS and SASEGT. Trimming took off 2 bases at V and 7 bases at J, with 12 bases between the two ends. The CDR3 is made up of 14 amino acids. The CDR3 DNA sequence: TGTGCCAGCAGTGAACCGAATTCCCCCCAGCCCCAGCATTTT. As protein: CASSEPNSPQPQHF.